This paragraph covers one TCR beta chain sequence. No antigen is known for it. Two nested PCRs, run for roughly 17 and 9 cycles, were applied to TCRalpha and TCRbeta cDNA. TCRdb reprocessed the 5' RACE reads, with one entry per CDR3 protein and no DNA. The listing records 350,000 to 550,000 distinct CDR3 sequences. The data derive from a study of monozygotic twins with inflammatory bowel disease. Study results and caveats: Researchers reported no repertoire similarity difference between concordant and discordant twins, possibly from limited power. For IBD, no single strong associated signal or clonotype was supported. Clonotypes shared with others were fewer in IBD patients than in healthy twins, especially with disease activity.

In germline, CDR1 is SGHTA, CDR2 FQGNSA. CDR3 length equals 13 residues. Sequenced material: blood. The chain couples TRBV7-2 to TRBJ2-3; TCRdb reports TRBD2, a call that lacks DNA to check it against. The source is a human donor with ulcerative colitis or Crohn's disease, or a healthy co-twin of an affected twin (not recorded which). The chain's CDR3 is CASLTSLTDTQYF. The full variable domain, rest sourced from reference TRBV7-2 and TRBJ2-3, is GAGVSQSPSNKVTEKGKDVELRCDPISGHTALYWYRQSLGQGLEFLIYFQGNSAPDKSGLPSDRFSAERTGGSVSTLTIQRTQQEDSAVYLCASLTSLTDTQYFGPGTRLTVL.